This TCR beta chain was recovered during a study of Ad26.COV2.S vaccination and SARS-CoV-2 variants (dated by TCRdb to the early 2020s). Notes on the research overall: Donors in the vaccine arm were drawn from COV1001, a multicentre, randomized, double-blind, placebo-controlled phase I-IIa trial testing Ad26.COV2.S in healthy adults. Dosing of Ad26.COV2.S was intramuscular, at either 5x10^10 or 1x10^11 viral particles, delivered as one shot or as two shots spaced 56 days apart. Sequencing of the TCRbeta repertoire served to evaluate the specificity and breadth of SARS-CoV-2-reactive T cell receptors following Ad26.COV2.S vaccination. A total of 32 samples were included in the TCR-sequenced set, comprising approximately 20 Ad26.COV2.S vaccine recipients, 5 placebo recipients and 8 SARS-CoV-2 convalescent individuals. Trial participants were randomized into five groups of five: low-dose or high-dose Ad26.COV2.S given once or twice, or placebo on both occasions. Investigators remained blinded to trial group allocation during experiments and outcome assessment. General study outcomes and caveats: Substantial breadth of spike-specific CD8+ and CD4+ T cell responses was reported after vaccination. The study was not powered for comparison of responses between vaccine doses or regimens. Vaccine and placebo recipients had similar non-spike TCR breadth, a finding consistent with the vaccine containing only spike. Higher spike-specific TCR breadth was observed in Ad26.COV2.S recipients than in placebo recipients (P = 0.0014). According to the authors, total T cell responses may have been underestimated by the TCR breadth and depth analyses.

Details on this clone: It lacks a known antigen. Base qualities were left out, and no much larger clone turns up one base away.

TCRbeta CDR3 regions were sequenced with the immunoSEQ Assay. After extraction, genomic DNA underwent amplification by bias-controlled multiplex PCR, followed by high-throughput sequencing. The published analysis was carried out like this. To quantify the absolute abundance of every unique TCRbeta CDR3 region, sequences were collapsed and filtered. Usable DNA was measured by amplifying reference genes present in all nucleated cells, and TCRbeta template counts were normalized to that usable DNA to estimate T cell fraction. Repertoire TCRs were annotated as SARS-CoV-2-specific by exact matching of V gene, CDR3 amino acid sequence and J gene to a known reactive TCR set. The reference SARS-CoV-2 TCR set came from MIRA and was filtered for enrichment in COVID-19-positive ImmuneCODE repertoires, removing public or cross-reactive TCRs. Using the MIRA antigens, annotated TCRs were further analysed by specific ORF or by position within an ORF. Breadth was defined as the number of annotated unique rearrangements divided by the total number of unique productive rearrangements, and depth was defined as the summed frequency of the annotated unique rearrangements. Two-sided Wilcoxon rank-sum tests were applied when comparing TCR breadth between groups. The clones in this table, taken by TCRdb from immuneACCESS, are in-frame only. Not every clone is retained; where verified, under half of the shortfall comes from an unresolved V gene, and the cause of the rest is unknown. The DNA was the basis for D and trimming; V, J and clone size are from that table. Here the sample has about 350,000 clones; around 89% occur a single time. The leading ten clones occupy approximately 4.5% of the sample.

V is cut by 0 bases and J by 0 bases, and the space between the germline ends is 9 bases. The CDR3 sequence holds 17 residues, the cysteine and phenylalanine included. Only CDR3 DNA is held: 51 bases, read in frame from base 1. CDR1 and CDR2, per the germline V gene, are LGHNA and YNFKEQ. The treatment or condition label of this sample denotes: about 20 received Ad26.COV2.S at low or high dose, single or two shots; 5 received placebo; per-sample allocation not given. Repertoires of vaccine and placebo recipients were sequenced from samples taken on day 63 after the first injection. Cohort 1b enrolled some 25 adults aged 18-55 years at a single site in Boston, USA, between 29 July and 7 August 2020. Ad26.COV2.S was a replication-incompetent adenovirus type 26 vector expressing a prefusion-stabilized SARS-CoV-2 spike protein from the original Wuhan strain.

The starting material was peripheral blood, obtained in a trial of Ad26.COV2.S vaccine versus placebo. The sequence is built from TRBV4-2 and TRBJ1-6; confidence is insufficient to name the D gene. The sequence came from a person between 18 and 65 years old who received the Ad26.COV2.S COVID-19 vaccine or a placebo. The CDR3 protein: CASSQEGSSSYNSPLHF. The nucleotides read TGTGCCAGCAGCCAAGAAGGATCGAGCTCCTATAATTCACCCCTCCACTTT.